The 24 T cell receptor beta chains given below trace back to one sample, sequenced in a study of cytomegalovirus exposure and HLA in healthy donors. Primers: 60 Vbeta forward and 13 Jbeta reverse. This table comes from immunoSEQ multiplex PCR, and its TCRdb copy is limited to in-frame clones, with some not included. The table includes 150,000 to 200,000 clones, 68% detected once. Input material: PBMCs. Source of these receptors: a man aged 30 to 45 in good health and CMV-seropositive.

The rearrangement joins TRBV4-1 to TRBJ1-2; tentative D call: TRBD1 (5 bases). V was shortened by 4 bases and J by 4 bases, with 10 bases between the two germline ends. CDR1 and CDR2 from the germline V gene are MGHRA and YSYEKL. The CDR3 runs to 13 residues. Here the CDR3 reads CASSRQGFYGYTF. The CDR3 bases are TGCGCCAGCAGCCGGCAGGGTTTCTATGGCTACACCTTC.

This chain links TRBV28 with TRBJ1-2, with D tentatively TRBD1 (6 bases). CDR1 is MDHEN, CDR2 SYDVKM, per germline. Deletions cut 2 bases from V and 7 bases from J, with 14 bases between. The CDR3 is 14 residues long. The CDR3 DNA is TGTGCCAGCAGTTTACCCCCAGGGGCCACTGGCTACACCTTC. Its translation: CASSLPPGATGYTF.

A few counts support this clone. The CDR3 is CASSPIGTGDLYGYTF. CDR3 nucleotide sequence: TGTGCCAGCAGCCCCATTGGGACAGGAGATCTCTATGGCTACACCTTC. The chain couples TRBV14 to TRBJ1-2; 8 bases line up with TRBD1. This CDR3 region has 16 residues. V lost 4 bases, J lost 4 bases, and 11 bases stayed unmatched. Germline assignment: CDR1 SGHDN and CDR2 FVKESK.

V usage is TRBV11-2 and J usage is TRBJ1-1; D is undetermined. Germline V gene data show CDR1 as SGHAT and CDR2 as FQNNGV. Trimming removed 0 bases at V and 5 bases at J, with 10 bases between. The CDR3 extends over 14 amino acids. Written as DNA, the CDR3 is TGTGCCAGCAGCTTAGATCTAGGGAGGACTGAAGCTTTCTTT. Protein sequence: CASSLDLGRTEAFF.

This clone has a handful of counts. The chain uses TRBV30 and TRBJ1-1; 8 positions agree with TRBD1. This CDR3 has 13 amino acids. The V segment lost 5 bases and the J segment 4 bases; nucleotides outside the gene matches: 6. The V gene's germline CDR1 is GTSNPN and CDR2 SVGIG (reference sequence). The CDR3 spells CAWQFTGGTEAFF. For the CDR3, the DNA is TGTGCCTGGCAATTTACAGGGGGCACTGAAGCTTTCTTT.

V is TRBV19 and J is TRBJ2-1; TRBD2 matches at 7 bases. Unmatched junction bases numbered 9, after V lost 10 bases and J lost 0 bases. The CDR3 spans 15 residues. Germline loops: CDR1 LNHDA, CDR2 SQIVND (reference sequence). CDR3: CATRGRGSSYNEQFF. The CDR3 DNA follows: TGTGCCACCCGTGGGCGGGGGAGCTCCTACAATGAGCAGTTCTTC. Filled out from reference TRBV19 and TRBJ2-1, the complete variable domain reads DGGITQSPKYLFRKEGQNVTLSCEQNLNHDAMYWYRQDPGQGLRLIYYSQIVNDFQKGDIAEGYSVSREKKESFPLTVTSAQKNPTAFYLCATRGRGSSYNEQFFGPGTRLTVL.

V usage is TRBV6-6 and J usage is TRBJ2-7; 10 bases are shared with TRBD1. The CDR3 has 15 amino acids. V lost 4 bases to trimming and J lost 7 bases; unmatched junction nucleotides: 10. Germline V gene lookup returns CDR1 MNHNY and CDR2 SVGAGI (reference sequence). The CDR3 here is CASSSGQGVFEEQYF. The CDR3 DNA follows: TGTGCCAGCAGTTCCGGACAGGGGGTCTTTGAGGAGCAGTACTTC.

This clone has only a few counts. The chain uses TRBV18 and TRBJ2-3, with 10 bases lining up with TRBD2. The CDR3 is 17 residues long. J was trimmed by 3 bases and V by 0 bases; bases with no gene match: 6. Germline V gives CDR1 KGHSH, CDR2 LQKENI. CDR3 loop: CASSPPASGSSTDTQYF. The CDR3, as DNA: TGTGCCAGCTCACCACCGGCTAGCGGGAGTTCTACAGATACGCAGTATTTT.

V gene TRBV7-2 combines with J gene TRBJ2-5; D gene uncertain. Trimming took 4 bases from V and 6 from J, leaving 9 bases between them. The CDR3 runs 12 residues. Germline V gives CDR1 SGHTA, CDR2 FQGNSA. Here the CDR3 reads CASSSTSQTQYF. CDR3 nucleotides: TGTGCCAGCAGCTCAACCAGTCAGACCCAGTACTTC.

The genes are TRBV27 and TRBJ2-3, with TRBD2 identical over 10 bases. The CDR3 extends over 15 amino acids. V gave up 8 bases and J gave up 6 bases; unmatched junction bases: 11. Germline loops: CDR1 MNHEY, CDR2 SMNVEV (reference sequence). The CDR3 protein is CASRKIAGGADTQYF. The CDR3 DNA is TGTGCCAGCCGAAAAATAGCGGGAGGAGCCGATACGCAGTATTTT.

The chain couples TRBV5-1 to TRBJ1-1; 7 bases are shared with TRBD1. Germline V CDR1 and CDR2: SGHRS, YFSETQ. V gave up 4 bases and J gave up 3 bases; unmatched junction bases: 9. The CDR3 length is 15 residues. The CDR3 DNA is TGCGCCAGCAGCCCCGGACAGGTCCTCTACACTGAAGCTTTCTTT. Residues: CASSPGQVLYTEAFF.

This clone was seen only a few times. The chain uses TRBV18 and TRBJ2-1; 7 bases match TRBD1. There are 15 residues in the CDR3. After removal of 5 bases from V and 2 bases from J, the junction contained 6 bases not matched to a gene. Germline V gene data show CDR1 as KGHSH and CDR2 as LQKENI. For the CDR3, the DNA is TGTGCCAGCTCAACCTACAGGGGAACCTACAATGAGCAGTTCTTC. The encoded protein is CASSTYRGTYNEQFF.

CDR3 region: CASSYSALKNEQFF. In DNA, the CDR3 is TGTGCCAGCAGTTACTCAGCCCTTAAAAATGAGCAGTTCTTC. The chain employs TRBV6-5 and TRBJ2-1; D remains unclear. This CDR3 has 14 amino acids. V was pared by 0 bases and J by 7 bases, with 10 bases between. Germline V gene lookup returns CDR1 MNHEY and CDR2 SVGAGI.

The V call is TRBV12-5, the J call TRBJ1-1; D perhaps matches TRBD1 (5 bases). This CDR3 is 19 amino acids long. Germline loops: CDR1 LGHNT, CDR2 FRNRAP. V lost 1 base and J lost 2, with 23 bases in between. CDR3 residues: CASGLAKPGRAAHNTEAFF. The DNA of the CDR3 is TGTGCTAGTGGTTTGGCCAAACCGGGCAGGGCCGCTCACAACACTGAAGCTTTCTTT. Full variable domain (rest looked up from reference TRBV12-5 and TRBJ1-1): DARVTQTPRHKVTEMGQEVTMRCQPILGHNTVFWYRQTMMQGLELLAYFRNRAPLDDSGMPKDRFSAEMPDATLATLKIQPSEPRDSAVYFCASGLAKPGRAAHNTEAFFGQGTRLTVV.

The genes are TRBV6-5 and TRBJ2-7; 10 nucleotides match TRBD1. Trimming removed 8 bases from V and 0 bases from J; junction bases left unmatched: 7. This CDR3 spans 15 amino acids. The germline CDR1 and CDR2 sequences are MNHEY and SVGAGI. CDR3 region: CASGQGGELSYEQYF. Here the CDR3 DNA reads TGTGCCAGCGGACAGGGGGGGGAGCTCTCCTACGAGCAGTACTTC.

The chain carries TRBV5-1 and TRBJ2-1; 15 nucleotides align to TRBD2. Unmatched junction bases numbered 16, after V lost 3 bases and J lost 0 bases. Germline CDR1 and CDR2: SGHRS and YFSETQ. This CDR3 has 22 residues. This CDR3 is CASSSPPPGLAGGKSSYNEQFF. In nucleotides, the CDR3 is TGCGCCAGCAGCTCGCCCCCGCCCGGACTAGCGGGAGGGAAGAGCTCCTACAATGAGCAGTTCTTC.

The chain couples TRBV30 to TRBJ1-2, with D hard to call. Deletions cut 3 bases from V and 6 bases from J, with 11 bases between. The CDR3 contains 12 residues. Germline lookup yields CDR1 GTSNPN and CDR2 SVGIG (reference sequence). The DNA of the CDR3 is TGTGCCTGGAGGATGGGCGGGGATGGCTACACCTTC. It specifies CAWRMGGDGYTF.

The genes are TRBV5-4 and TRBJ1-1, with D perhaps matching TRBD1 (6 bases). V was clipped by 1 base and J by 1 base, with 11 bases between them. From germline, CDR1 is SGHNT and CDR2 YYREEE (reference sequence). The CDR3 is 15 residues long. The CDR3 here is CASSLSAGANTEAFF. In DNA, the CDR3 is TGTGCCAGCAGCTTGTCGGCAGGGGCGAACACTGAAGCTTTCTTT.

The chain recombines TRBV28 with TRBJ1-5; D not resolved. The CDR3 extends over 15 amino acids. Trimming cost V 8 bases and J 0 bases, with 14 bases left between them. Germline values: CDR1 MDHEN, CDR2 SYDVKM. CDR3 amino acids: CASLPVTFSNQPQHF. For the CDR3, the DNA is TGTGCCAGCTTACCCGTTACTTTTAGCAATCAGCCCCAGCATTTT.

The chain is built from TRBV11-2 and TRBJ1-1; D is possibly TRBD1 (5 bases). V was clipped by 0 bases and J by 5 bases, with 10 bases between them. The germline V gene encodes CDR1 SGHAT and CDR2 FQNNGV. The CDR3 totals 14 residues. In DNA form, the CDR3 reads TGTGCCAGCAGCTTAGATCGGAGGGGAACTGAAGCTTTCTTT. It specifies CASSLDRRGTEAFF.

V gene TRBV21-1 combines with J gene TRBJ2-5; the table calls TRBD1, which could not be checked here. TRBV21-1 is a recognized pseudogene. The CDR3 runs to 16 residues. The CDR3 here is CASSKVGDRDQETQYF. In nucleotides, the CDR3 is TGTGCCAGCAGCAAAGTCGGGGACAGGGACCAAGAGACCCAGTACTTC.

The CDR3 loop reads CASSEITGTGYEQYF. DNA for the CDR3: TGCGCCAGCAGTGAAATTACAGGGACGGGGTACGAGCAGTACTTC. This chain joins TRBV10-2 and TRBJ2-7; weak D call: TRBD1 (6 bases). The germline V and J ends were trimmed by 3 bases and 4 bases, with 16 bases remaining between them. The CDR3 has 15 residues. Germline V gene sequence: CDR1 WSHSY, CDR2 SAAADI.

This clone appeared once. J is TRBJ1-2 and V is TRBV4-2, with 12 bases lining up with TRBD1. The germline V gene encodes CDR1 LGHNA and CDR2 YNFKEQ. V dropped 0 bases and J dropped 5; count of bases not matched to a gene: 1. The CDR3 extends over 15 amino acids. CDR3 protein: CASSQEGQGAYGYTF. CDR3 coding DNA: TGTGCCAGCAGCCAAGAGGGACAGGGGGCTTATGGCTACACCTTC.

V is TRBV7-9 and J is TRBJ1-5; TRBD1 is a possible D gene (6 bases). CDR3 size: 15 residues. V lost 5 bases and J lost 5, with 16 bases in between. From germline, CDR1 is SEHNR and CDR2 FQNEAQ (reference sequence). The chain's CDR3 is CASSPVRGHHQPQHF. CDR3 nucleotides: TGTGCCAGCAGCCCCGTCAGGGGCCACCATCAGCCCCAGCATTTT.